The 6 T cell receptor beta chains listed next were all sequenced from one sample in a study of cytomegalovirus exposure and HLA in healthy donors. This PCR relied on a set of 60 Vbeta primers and 13 Jbeta primers. Sequencing was performed with immunoSEQ multiplex PCR; in TCRdb, only in-frame clones are kept and a portion is missing. The sample yields under 170,000 clones, about 64% seen once. Sequences were obtained from PBMCs. These receptors originate from a woman aged 55 to 70 in good health and CMV-seropositive.

This clone was observed once. V usage is TRBV28 and J usage is TRBJ2-1, with TRBD1 as a possible D gene (6 bases). Germline V CDR1 and CDR2: MDHEN, SYDVKM. The V end was cut by 8 bases, the J end by 12 bases, with 26 bases between. The CDR3 has 15 residues. CDR3 amino acids: CASGLVGGQGKRQFF. The CDR3 nucleotides are TGTGCCAGCGGACTCGTTGGAGGCCAGGGGAAGAGGCAGTTCTTC.

This chain connects TRBV28 to TRBJ1-2, with TRBD1 identical over 9 bases. The CDR3 loop spans 15 amino acids. CDR1 is MDHEN, CDR2 SYDVKM, per germline. The ends lost 5 bases at V and 6 bases at J; junction bases unmatched: 10. The DNA for the CDR3 is TGTGCCAGCAGTCGCCAGGGACAGGGAAAGAATGGCTACACCTTC. It codes for CASSRQGQGKNGYTF.

J is TRBJ2-1 and V is TRBV4-1; 7 positions match TRBD1. Germline CDR1 and CDR2: MGHRA and YSYEKL. This CDR3 has 15 residues. After removal of 3 bases from V and 10 bases from J, the junction contained 12 bases not matched to a gene. The CDR3 nucleotides read TGCGCCAGCAGCCACCCCGACAGGGAAAGAGGCGAGCAGTTCTTC. It yields the protein CASSHPDRERGEQFF.

This clone was seen a single time. J is TRBJ2-7 and V is TRBV5-6; 11 nucleotides agree with TRBD2. From germline, CDR1 is SGHDT and CDR2 YYEEEE. The CDR3 sequence is 15 residues long. V lost 6 bases and J lost 2; bases outside the gene matches: 7. CDR3 protein: CASTPSGRRPYEQYF. The CDR3 nucleotides are TGTGCCAGCACCCCTAGCGGGAGGCGCCCCTACGAGCAGTACTTC.

This sequence joins TRBV7-2 and TRBJ2-7; TRBD1 matches at 9 bases. Per germline, CDR1 SGHTA and CDR2 FQGNSA. The V segment lost 5 bases and the J segment 7 bases; nucleotides outside the gene matches: 9. There are 14 residues in the CDR3. The CDR3 nucleotides read TGTGCCAGCAGCCCTTGGACAGGGGCCGGTGAGCAGTACTTC. Residues: CASSPWTGAGEQYF.

This chain links TRBV6-1 with TRBJ2-7; D is undetermined. The V gene lost 0 bases and the J gene lost 2 bases, with 5 bases spanning the gap. The CDR3 sequence is 13 residues long. Per germline, CDR1 MNHNS and CDR2 SASEGT. The CDR3 nucleotides are TGTGCCAGCAGTGAAGCGACAACCTACGAGCAGTACTTC. Protein: CASSEATTYEQYF.